A single sample is the source of the 30 T cell receptor beta chains below, sequenced in a study of T-cell memory formation after mild COVID-19. In TCRdb, the 5' RACE reads were re-called with MiXCR into one record per CDR3 protein. The table shows around 200,000 distinct CDR3 sequences, with 9.5% occurring only once. Sequencing was performed on PBMCs or a T cell subset sorted from them (not recorded which). The receptors originated from a man aged 18 to 30 who had mild COVID-19 (a few samples of this study predate the infection). Cell type and time point are not known.

The chain has TRBV2 and TRBJ2-2, with TRBD1 identical over 9 bases. Germline values: CDR1 SNHLY, CDR2 FYNNEI. The CDR3 sequence is 14 residues long. J was trimmed by 7 bases and V by 6 bases; bases with no gene match: 6. Written as DNA, the CDR3 is TGTGCCAGCAGACAAACAGGGGGCTTCGGGGAGCTGTTTTTT. Its translation: CASRQTGGFGELFF.

V gene TRBV19 combines with J gene TRBJ2-3; 7 bases map to TRBD1. The CDR3 is 14 amino acids. V gave up 8 bases and J gave up 8 bases; unmatched junction bases: 13. Germline V lookup: CDR1 LNHDA, CDR2 SQIVND (reference sequence). The CDR3 loop is CASGPTGTAVTQYF. Written as DNA, the CDR3 is TGTGCCAGTGGACCGACAGGGACGGCGGTTACGCAGTATTTT.

The table lists this clonotype with many counts. The chain carries TRBV20-1 and TRBJ1-5; D is unclear. Germline CDR1 and CDR2: DFQATT and SNEGSKA (reference sequence). Trimming pared 3 bases from V and 9 bases from J, leaving 12 bases between. This CDR3 is 12 amino acids long. CDR3 sequence reads: CSASNGIGPQHF. The CDR3, as DNA: TGCAGTGCTAGCAACGGGATCGGGCCCCAGCATTTT.

The chain combines TRBV4-3 with TRBJ2-5, with 10 nucleotides matching TRBD2. This CDR3 is built from 16 residues. V was pared by 0 bases and J by 5 bases, with 6 bases of the junction left unmatched. Germline lookup yields CDR1 LGHNA and CDR2 YSLEER. The CDR3 reads CASSQEKRGGWETQYF. The CDR3 DNA follows: TGCGCCAGCAGCCAAGAAAAGCGGGGGGGCTGGGAGACCCAGTACTTC.

J is TRBJ2-3 and V is TRBV5-1; 8 bases match TRBD2. Trimming cost V 3 bases and J 4 bases; bases outside gene matches: 1. CDR1 SGHRS and CDR2 YFSETQ come from the germline V gene. The CDR3 covers 13 residues. CDR3 sequence (DNA): TGCGCCAGCAGCTCGGGGGGGCCAGATACGCAGTATTTT. Its protein is CASSSGGPDTQYF.

This clonotype was found many times. The V gene is TRBV7-8, the J gene TRBJ2-7, with D possibly TRBD1 on 6 matching bases. V was clipped by 3 bases and J by 2 bases, with 8 bases between them. Germline CDR1 SGHVS, CDR2 FQNEAQ. This CDR3 has 13 residues. The CDR3 sequence: CASSFTGTYEQYV. In DNA, the CDR3 is TGTGCCAGCAGCTTTACAGGGACCTACGAGCAGTACGTC.

The V gene is TRBV4-1, the J gene TRBJ2-1, with D uncertain. V lost 4 bases to trimming and J lost 5 bases, with 6 bases between them. This CDR3 has 12 amino acids. Germline V lookup: CDR1 MGHRA, CDR2 YSYEKL. The CDR3 DNA follows: TGCGCCAGCAGCCCCACCCACAATGAGCAGTTCTTC. It is translated as CASSPTHNEQFF.

The CDR3 loop is CASSPEDGSYNSPLHF. In nucleotides, the CDR3 is TGTGCCAGCAGTCCTGAGGACGGCTCCTATAATTCACCCCTCCACTTT. The chain has TRBV6-5 and TRBJ1-6; D unclear. The germline gives CDR1 MNHEY, CDR2 SVGAGI. Between the trimmed V and J ends, which lost 5 bases and 0 bases, there was a span of 11 bases. The CDR3 runs to 16 residues.

The chain employs TRBV7-2 and TRBJ1-1, with D possibly being TRBD1 (5 bases). Germline V gene data show CDR1 as SGHTA and CDR2 as FQGNSA. V dropped 6 bases and J dropped 5 bases, with 16 bases sitting between them. The CDR3 length is 14 residues. The CDR3 DNA reads as TGTGCCAGCAGTTTGTGGGCGGGGGGTACTGAAGCTTTCTTT. It specifies CASSLWAGGTEAFF.

The rearrangement joins TRBV5-1 to TRBJ2-2; D is ambiguous. With 1 base removed from V and 4 bases from J, the gap between germline ends came to 8 bases. In germline, CDR1 is SGHRS, CDR2 YFSETQ. This CDR3 region has 14 residues. CDR3: CASSLTAGTGELFF. The CDR3 DNA is TGCGCCAGCAGCTTGACGGCTGGCACCGGGGAGCTGTTTTTT. The full variable domain, rest sourced from reference TRBV5-1 and TRBJ2-2, is KAGVTQTPRYLIKTRGQQVTLSCSPISGHRSVSWYQQTPGQGLQFLFEYFSETQRNKGNFPGRFSGRQFSNSRSEMNVSTLELGDSALYLCASSLTAGTGELFFGEGSRLTVL.

The rearrangement joins TRBV6-6 to TRBJ2-6; D unclear. The CDR3 has 15 residues. CDR1 is MNHNY, CDR2 SVGAGI, per germline (reference sequence). Trimming took 6 bases from V and 0 from J, leaving 9 bases between them. In nucleotides, the CDR3 is TGTGCCAGCAGACCCCCTGTCTCTGGGGCCAACGTCCTGACTTTC. Amino acid sequence: CASRPPVSGANVLTF.

V usage is TRBV6-5 and J usage is TRBJ2-5, with TRBD1 matching over 8 bases. CDR3 length equals 14 residues. Trimming took 0 bases from V and 3 from J; bases not matched to a gene: 0. From germline, CDR1 is MNHEY and CDR2 SVGAGI. The chain's CDR3 is CASSYSTGEETQYF. The CDR3 coding sequence is TGTGCCAGCAGTTACTCGACAGGGGAAGAGACCCAGTACTTC.

The V gene is TRBV2, the J gene TRBJ2-6; D possibly corresponds to TRBD1 (6 bases). V shed 7 bases and J shed 4 bases, with 14 bases lying between them. CDR3 length: 15 residues. Germline CDR1 SNHLY, CDR2 FYNNEI. The CDR3 DNA sequence: TGTGCCAGCACCGAAGTGGGGGCCGGGGCCAACGTCCTGACTTTC. Encoded protein: CASTEVGAGANVLTF.

This chain links TRBV18 with TRBJ2-7; 7 nucleotides agree with TRBD2. Germline CDR1 and CDR2: KGHSH and LQKENI. V lost 3 bases, J lost 3 bases, and 5 bases stayed unmatched. The CDR3 sequence is 14 residues long. The CDR3 bases are TGTGCCAGCTCACCGGGAGGGCGCGGCTACGAGCAGTACGTC. This codes for CASSPGGRGYEQYV.

The chain's CDR3 is CAISEQGDTQYF. The CDR3 DNA sequence: TGTGCCATCAGTGAGCAGGGGGATACGCAGTATTTT. The V and J genes are TRBV10-3 and TRBJ2-3; the D gene is possibly TRBD1 (6 bases). This CDR3 contains 12 residues. CDR1 is ENHRY and CDR2 is SYGVKD in the germline V gene. The V and J ends lost 2 bases and 6 bases respectively, with 6 bases between them.

This clonotype has just a few counts. This sequence joins TRBV10-3 and TRBJ2-7; 8 bases match TRBD2. The CDR3 is 15 residues long. Trimming cost V 3 bases and J 4 bases; bases outside gene matches: 8. Germline V lookup: CDR1 ENHRY, CDR2 SYGVKD. The DNA of the CDR3 is TGTGCCATCAGTGAACAGGCGGGGGGCCCTTACGAGCAGTACTTC. Amino acids: CAISEQAGGPYEQYF.

The chain couples TRBV4-1 to TRBJ1-1; D is possibly TRBD1 (5 bases). Germline CDR1 MGHRA, CDR2 YSYEKL. V dropped 0 bases and J dropped 3 bases, with 11 bases sitting between them. This CDR3 comprises 15 residues. CDR3 residues: CASSQDPGYDTEAFF. The CDR3 nucleotides are TGCGCCAGCAGCCAAGATCCAGGGTATGACACTGAAGCTTTCTTT.

This clonotype was seen a handful of times. The V gene is TRBV29-1, the J gene TRBJ1-1; D is perhaps TRBD1 (6 bases). Trimming took off 4 bases at V and 1 base at J, with 13 bases between the two ends. Germline V CDR1 and CDR2: SQVTM, ANQGSEA. The CDR3 extends over 14 amino acids. The DNA for the CDR3 is TGCAGCGTTGGGTTCTACAGGGCGAACACTGAAGCTTTCTTT. Translated, it gives CSVGFYRANTEAFF.

V usage is TRBV14 and J usage is TRBJ2-3; D is tentatively TRBD1 or TRBD2 (5 bases each). The germline V gene has CDR1 SGHDN and CDR2 FVKESK. Trimming left V 1 base short and J 4 bases short, with 18 bases between. This CDR3 has 17 residues. Here the CDR3 reads CASSQVYSVREPDTQYF. In DNA, the CDR3 is TGTGCCAGCAGCCAAGTATACAGCGTCAGGGAGCCAGATACGCAGTATTTT.

This clonotype was counted between two and nine times. The chain employs TRBV14 and TRBJ2-1; D might be TRBD2 (6 bases). With 3 bases removed from V and 4 bases from J, the gap between germline ends came to 16 bases. CDR3 length: 16 residues. Germline loops: CDR1 SGHDN, CDR2 FVKESK. Here the CDR3 DNA reads TGTGCCAGCAGCCACAGGGACTCCTTCTTGTACAATGAGCAGTTCTTC. Its translation is CASSHRDSFLYNEQFF.

V gene TRBV15 combines with J gene TRBJ2-7; 8 bases are a match to TRBD2. The V gene end was trimmed by 8 bases and the J gene end by 3 bases; junction bases not matched to a gene: 0. Germline loops: CDR1 LNHNV, CDR2 YYDKDF (reference sequence). This CDR3 has 11 residues. CDR3 in DNA: TGTGCCACCCGGGAGGGCTACGAGCAGTACTTC. It codes for CATREGYEQYF. The whole variable domain, filled in from reference TRBV15 and TRBJ2-7, reads DAMVIQNPRYQVTQFGKPVTLSCSQTLNHNVMYWYQQKSSQAPKLLFHYYDKDFNNEADTPDNFQSRRPNTSFCFLDIRSPGLGDTAMYLCATREGYEQYFGPGTRLTVT.

CDR3 bases: TGTGCCAGCAGCTTAGGGGCCGGGAATCAGCCCCAGCATTTT. Residues: CASSLGAGNQPQHF. The chain couples TRBV7-2 to TRBJ1-5; D not resolved. Trimming took 1 base from V and 4 from J, leaving 8 bases between them. The CDR3 contains 14 residues. The germline V gene encodes CDR1 SGHTA and CDR2 FQGNSA.

This clonotype was seen only a few times. CDR3 in amino acids: CASSQDSRNQPQHF. As DNA, the CDR3 is TGCGCCAGCAGCCAAGATAGTAGGAATCAGCCCCAGCATTTT. The rearrangement uses TRBV4-3 and TRBJ1-5; D is uncertain. Germline CDR1 reads LGHNA; CDR2 reads YSLEER. CDR3 length: 14 residues. With 0 bases removed from V and 4 bases from J, the gap between germline ends came to 7 bases.

This clonotype was seen at least ten times. The J gene is TRBJ2-2, the V gene TRBV7-2; D gene unclear. CDR3 length equals 14 residues. In germline, CDR1 is SGHTA, CDR2 FQGNSA. V dropped 6 bases and J dropped 1 base, with 9 bases sitting between them. CDR3 residues: CASRPAWNTGELFF. CDR3 nucleotide sequence: TGTGCCAGCAGGCCCGCTTGGAACACCGGGGAGCTGTTTTTT.

This rearrangement joins TRBV6-5 to TRBJ2-3; 8 bases are shared with TRBD1. V lost 4 bases and J lost 4; bases outside the gene matches: 10. The CDR3 has 16 residues. Per the germline V gene, CDR1 is MNHEY and CDR2 is SVGAGI. As DNA, the CDR3 is TGTGCCAGCAGTTCCCAACGAGGACAGGGACCAGATACGCAGTATTTT. Translated: CASSSQRGQGPDTQYF.

The gene calls are TRBV28 and TRBJ1-2; weak D call: TRBD1 (5 bases). V gave up 7 bases and J gave up 3 bases, with 30 bases separating them. Germline CDR1 reads MDHEN; CDR2 reads SYDVKM. The CDR3 is 19 amino acids. The CDR3 spells CASIPHSLGGSYTYYGYTF. Here the CDR3 DNA reads TGTGCCAGCATCCCCCACTCATTGGGGGGGAGTTACACTTACTATGGCTACACCTTC.

This clonotype was seen only a few times. The chain couples TRBV6-2 or TRBV6-3 to TRBJ2-1; D unresolved. This CDR3 has 15 residues. Germline loops: CDR1 MNHEY, CDR2 SVGEGT. The ends were cut back, 6 bases at V and 0 bases at J, with 12 bases in the middle. DNA of the CDR3: TGTGCCAGCAGATCCCTCATTAGCTCCTACAATGAGCAGTTCTTC. The encoded protein is CASRSLISSYNEQFF.

In this sample, this clonotype turned up many times. The gene calls are TRBV14 and TRBJ2-1, with unresolved D. The CDR3 spans 14 residues. Trimming removed 5 bases from V and 2 bases from J, with 10 bases in between. Germline assignment: CDR1 SGHDN and CDR2 FVKESK. Here the CDR3 reads CASSKRRTYNEQFF. The CDR3 bases are TGTGCCAGCAGCAAAAGGCGCACCTACAATGAGCAGTTCTTC.

This clonotype appeared a few times. This chain uses TRBV20-1 with TRBJ1-2; no definite D call. V was cut by 3 bases and J by 4 bases, with 15 bases left in between. The germline gives CDR1 DFQATT, CDR2 SNEGSKA (reference sequence). The CDR3 has 14 residues. CDR3: CSASSQVGPYGYTF. CDR3 DNA: TGCAGTGCTAGTAGCCAAGTTGGGCCCTATGGCTACACCTTC.

This clonotype occurred a few times. This chain connects TRBV10-3 to TRBJ1-6; D gene ambiguous. V was clipped by 4 bases and J by 9 bases, with 13 bases between them. The germline V gene encodes CDR1 ENHRY and CDR2 SYGVKD. There are 14 residues in the CDR3. CDR3 nucleotide sequence: TGTGCCATCAGTGGGATAGGAGGGCTTTCACCCCTCCACTTT. This codes for CAISGIGGLSPLHF.